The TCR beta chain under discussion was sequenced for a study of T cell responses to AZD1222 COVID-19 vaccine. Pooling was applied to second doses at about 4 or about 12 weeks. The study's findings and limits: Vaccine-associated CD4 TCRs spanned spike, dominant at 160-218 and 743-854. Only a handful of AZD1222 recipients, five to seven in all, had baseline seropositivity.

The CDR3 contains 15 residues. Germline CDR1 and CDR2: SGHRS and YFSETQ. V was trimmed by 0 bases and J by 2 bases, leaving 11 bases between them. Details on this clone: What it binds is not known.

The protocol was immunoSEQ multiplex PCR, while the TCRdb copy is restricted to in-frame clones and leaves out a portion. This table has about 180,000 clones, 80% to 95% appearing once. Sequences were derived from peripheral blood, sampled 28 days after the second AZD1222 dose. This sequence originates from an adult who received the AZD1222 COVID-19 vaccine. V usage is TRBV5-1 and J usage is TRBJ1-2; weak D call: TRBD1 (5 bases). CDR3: CASSLEGVLNYGYTF. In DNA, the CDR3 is TGCGCCAGCAGCTTGGAAGGGGTGTTAAACTATGGCTACACCTTC.